What follows is one T cell receptor (beta chain) and its context. Its cognate antigen has yet to be identified. Base qualities are not provided; no much larger clone lies one nucleotide away. The immunoSEQ Assay, a bias-controlled multiplex PCR, was used to amplify TCRbeta CDR3 regions from genomic DNA. Per the authors' processing: The number of nucleated cells in each sample was estimated by amplification of reference gene primers within the assay. To quantify the absolute abundance of each unique TCRbeta CDR3 rearrangement, sequence reads were collapsed and filtered. Productive Simpson clonality was computed per sample as the square root of Simpson's diversity index over productive rearrangements. In its TCRdb copy, this immuneACCESS table keeps in-frame sequences only and misses some clones. Where compared with another copy, unresolved V genes explain less than half of these, and the others have no known cause. D and trimming were read from the DNA, whereas the V and J calls and clone size are those reported in that table. Recorded for this sample are 270,000 or so clones; approximately 89% of them occurred a single time. Over 8% of the sample goes to the ten largest clones.

These data originate in a study of blood T cell repertoires in COVID-19 (TCRdb year 2020). Describing the broader study: Collaborator samples came from the United States, Italy and Spain and covered acute and convalescent phases of COVID-19. The material from the prospective study consisted of cDNA or gDNA derived from T cells, B-cell-depleted T cells, or PBMCs. The dataset comprised deeply sampled blood TCRbeta repertoires from subjects exposed to, actively infected with, or recovered from COVID-19. The repertoires were released in a freely available public database intended as a resource for research on the immune response to SARS-CoV-2. The samples were drawn from two sources: the first 160 participants of the ongoing ImmuneRACE study, and over 950 subjects contributed by 6 global collaborators. Nearly every sample came with metadata listing a de-identified subject ID, COVID-19 status, age in years and sex. Where HLA class I and class II types were available, the types were taken from metadata supplied by the sample provider, not from assay-based typing.

Deletion took 6 bases off V and 3 bases off J, with a span of 15 bases between the germline ends. Looking up the germline V gene yields CDR1 MDHEN and CDR2 SYDVKM. Spanning cysteine to phenylalanine, the CDR3 consists of 15 amino acids. Only the CDR3 region is kept as DNA, spanning 45 bases read in frame from base 1. Collaborating institutions collected whole blood in K2EDTA tubes following their own protocols. For TCRbeta analysis, collaborator samples were shipped as frozen whole blood, as isolated PBMCs, or as DNA extracted from either sample type. The research as a whole found: Clinical and demographic metadata were provided uncurated, with the amount varying by source and participant.

Material: peripheral blood. The chain was built from TRBV28 and TRBJ1-5; no D gene is confidently identified. This receptor was taken from a man aged 40-49 years with active or convalescent COVID-19. The CDR3 reads CASRRVPLANQPQHF. The DNA reads TGTGCCAGCAGGCGGGTTCCCTTGGCCAATCAGCCCCAGCATTTT. Here the CDR3 is joined to the reference TRBV28 and TRBJ1-5 genes, and the full variable domain is: DVKVTQSSRYLVKRTGEKVFLECVQDMDHENMFWYRQDPGLGLRLIYFSYDVKMKEKGDIPEGYSVSREKKERFSLILESASTNQTSMYLCASRRVPLANQPQHFGDGTRLSIL.